The clone carrying this T cell receptor (beta chain) has more than one count but fewer than ten. TCRdb re-analysed the RT-PCR reads in MiXCR, keeping a single row per CDR3 protein. The table lists fewer than 550,000 distinct CDR3 sequences, about 25% of them singletons. The CDR3 has 14 residues. The V gene lost 5 bases and the J gene lost 5 bases, with 15 bases spanning the gap. The sample belongs to a study of response to subunit inactivated influenza vaccine. This sample comprised CD4+ T cells sorted from PBMCs, obtained approximately 5 days after vaccination. This TCR derives from a man aged 45-65 years who received an inactivated influenza vaccine. The rearrangement links TRBV12-3 or TRBV12-4 to TRBJ2-5, with D possibly being TRBD2 (7 bases). The CDR3 DNA follows: TGTGCCAGCAGTGTCTCAGGGGAGGGGGAGACCCAGTACTTC. Translated: CASSVSGEGETQYF.